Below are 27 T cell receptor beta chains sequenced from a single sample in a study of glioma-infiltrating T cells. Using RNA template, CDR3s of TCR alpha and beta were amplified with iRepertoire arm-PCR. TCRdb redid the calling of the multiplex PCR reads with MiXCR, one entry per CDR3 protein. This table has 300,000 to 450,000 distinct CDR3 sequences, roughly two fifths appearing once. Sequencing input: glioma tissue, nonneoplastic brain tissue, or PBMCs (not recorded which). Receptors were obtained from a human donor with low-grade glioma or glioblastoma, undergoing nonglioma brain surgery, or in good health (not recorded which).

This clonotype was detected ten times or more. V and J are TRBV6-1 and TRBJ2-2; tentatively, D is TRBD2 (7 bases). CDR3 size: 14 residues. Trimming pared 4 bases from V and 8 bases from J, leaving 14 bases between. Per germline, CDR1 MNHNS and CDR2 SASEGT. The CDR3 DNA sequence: TGTGCCAGCAGTGTGGGGGGGCTTCCAGGGGAGCTGTTTTTT. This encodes CASSVGGLPGELFF.

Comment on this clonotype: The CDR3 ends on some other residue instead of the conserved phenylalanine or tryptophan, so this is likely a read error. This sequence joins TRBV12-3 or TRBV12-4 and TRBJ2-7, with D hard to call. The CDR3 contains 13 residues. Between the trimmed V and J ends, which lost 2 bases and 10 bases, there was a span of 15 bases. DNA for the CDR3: TGTGCCAGCAGTTTAACCCCCGACCTCGACCAGTACTCC. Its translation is CASSLTPDLDQYS.

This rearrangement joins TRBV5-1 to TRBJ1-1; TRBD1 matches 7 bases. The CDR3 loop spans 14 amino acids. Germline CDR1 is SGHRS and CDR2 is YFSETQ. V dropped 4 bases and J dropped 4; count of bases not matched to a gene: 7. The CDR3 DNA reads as TGCGCCAGCAGCATTCAACAGGGGATCACTGAAGCTTTCTTT. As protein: CASSIQQGITEAFF. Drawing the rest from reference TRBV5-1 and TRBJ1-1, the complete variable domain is KAGVTQTPRYLIKTRGQQVTLSCSPISGHRSVSWYQQTPGQGLQFLFEYFSETQRNKGNFPGRFSGRQFSNSRSEMNVSTLELGDSALYLCASSIQQGITEAFFGQGTRLTVV.

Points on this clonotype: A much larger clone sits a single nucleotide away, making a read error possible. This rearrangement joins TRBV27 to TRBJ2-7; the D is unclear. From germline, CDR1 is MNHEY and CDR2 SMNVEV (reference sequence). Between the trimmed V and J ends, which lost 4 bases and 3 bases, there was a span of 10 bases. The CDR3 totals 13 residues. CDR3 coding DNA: TGTGCCAGCAGTTCCCTAATAAACTACGAGCAGTACTTC. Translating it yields CASSSLINYEQYF.

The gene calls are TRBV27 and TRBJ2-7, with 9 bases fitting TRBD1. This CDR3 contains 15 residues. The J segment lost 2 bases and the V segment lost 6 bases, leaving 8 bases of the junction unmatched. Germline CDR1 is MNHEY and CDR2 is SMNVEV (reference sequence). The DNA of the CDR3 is TGTGCCAGCAGGGCAACGGGACAGGGCACCTACGAGCAGTACTTC. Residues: CASRATGQGTYEQYF.

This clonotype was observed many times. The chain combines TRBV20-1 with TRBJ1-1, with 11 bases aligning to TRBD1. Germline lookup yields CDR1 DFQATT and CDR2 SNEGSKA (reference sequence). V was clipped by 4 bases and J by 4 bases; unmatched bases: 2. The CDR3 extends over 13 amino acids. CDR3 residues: CSAMGQGGTEAFF. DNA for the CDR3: TGCAGTGCTATGGGACAGGGGGGCACTGAAGCTTTCTTT.

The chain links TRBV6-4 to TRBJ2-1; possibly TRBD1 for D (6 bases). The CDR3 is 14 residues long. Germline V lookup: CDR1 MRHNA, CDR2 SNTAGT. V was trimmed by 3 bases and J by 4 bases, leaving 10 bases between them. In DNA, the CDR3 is TGTGCCAGCAGTGAGGGCAGGGGATACAATGAGCAGTTCTTC. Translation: CASSEGRGYNEQFF.

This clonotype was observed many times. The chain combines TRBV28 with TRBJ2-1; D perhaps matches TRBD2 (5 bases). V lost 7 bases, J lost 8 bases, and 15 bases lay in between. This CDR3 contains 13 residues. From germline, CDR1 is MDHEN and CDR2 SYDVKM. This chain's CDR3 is CASTTLGVYEQFF. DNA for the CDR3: TGTGCCAGCACAACACTCGGGGTTTATGAGCAGTTCTTC.

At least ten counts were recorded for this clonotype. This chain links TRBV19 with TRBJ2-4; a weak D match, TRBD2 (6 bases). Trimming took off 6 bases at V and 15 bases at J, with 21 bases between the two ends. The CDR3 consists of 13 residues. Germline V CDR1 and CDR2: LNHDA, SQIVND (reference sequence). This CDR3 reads CASSSQIPGVGYF. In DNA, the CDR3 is TGTGCCAGTAGCTCTCAGATCCCGGGAGTCGGGTACTTC.

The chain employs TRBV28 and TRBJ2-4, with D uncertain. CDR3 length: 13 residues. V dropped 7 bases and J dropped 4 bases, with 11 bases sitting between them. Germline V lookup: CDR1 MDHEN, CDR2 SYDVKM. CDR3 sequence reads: CASTTRFKNIQYF. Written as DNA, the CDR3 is TGTGCCAGCACCACCCGATTTAAAAACATTCAGTACTTC.

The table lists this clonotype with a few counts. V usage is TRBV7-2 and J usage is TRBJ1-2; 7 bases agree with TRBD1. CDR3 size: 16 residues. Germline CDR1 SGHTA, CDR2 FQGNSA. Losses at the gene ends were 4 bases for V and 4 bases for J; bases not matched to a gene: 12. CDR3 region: CASSSSGQAILYGYTF. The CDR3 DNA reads TGTGCCAGCAGCTCTTCTGGACAGGCGATTCTCTATGGCTACACCTTC.

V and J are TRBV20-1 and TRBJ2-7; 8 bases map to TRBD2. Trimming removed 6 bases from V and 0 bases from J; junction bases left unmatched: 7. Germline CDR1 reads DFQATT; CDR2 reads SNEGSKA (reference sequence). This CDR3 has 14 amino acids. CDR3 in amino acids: CSAGELADSYEQYF. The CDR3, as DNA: TGCAGTGCAGGGGAACTAGCGGACTCCTACGAGCAGTACTTC.

The CDR3 sequence is CASSWTGKGSYEQYF. In DNA, the CDR3 is TGTGCCAGCAGTTGGACAGGTAAAGGCTCCTACGAGCAGTACTTC. This rearrangement joins TRBV6-5 to TRBJ2-7; 7 nucleotides match TRBD1. Germline V lookup: CDR1 MNHEY, CDR2 SVGAGI. CDR3 length: 15 amino acids. V was clipped by 4 bases and J by 0 bases; unmatched bases: 6.

Here the CDR3 reads CASSYGQRDTQHF. The CDR3 DNA reads TGTGCCAGCAGTTACGGGCAGAGAGATACGCAGCATTTT. The chain uses TRBV6-5 and TRBJ2-3; no definite D call. Gene TRBJ1-5 matches the end of the DNA better, so the J call may be wrong. Germline values: CDR1 MNHEY, CDR2 SVGAGI. The CDR3 spans 13 residues.

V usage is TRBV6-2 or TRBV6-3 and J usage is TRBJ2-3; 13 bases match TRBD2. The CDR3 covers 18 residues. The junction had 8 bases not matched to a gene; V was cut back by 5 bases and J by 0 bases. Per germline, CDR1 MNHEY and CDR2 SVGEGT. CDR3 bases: TGTGCCAGCAGTAAACGACTAGCGGGAGGCCTTAGCACAGATACGCAGTATTTT. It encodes CASSKRLAGGLSTDTQYF.

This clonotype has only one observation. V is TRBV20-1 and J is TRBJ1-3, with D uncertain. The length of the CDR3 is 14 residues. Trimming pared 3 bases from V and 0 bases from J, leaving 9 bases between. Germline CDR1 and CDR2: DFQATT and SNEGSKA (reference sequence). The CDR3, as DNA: TGCAGTGCTAGTGGCACCAACTCTGGAAACACCATATATTTT. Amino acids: CSASGTNSGNTIYF.

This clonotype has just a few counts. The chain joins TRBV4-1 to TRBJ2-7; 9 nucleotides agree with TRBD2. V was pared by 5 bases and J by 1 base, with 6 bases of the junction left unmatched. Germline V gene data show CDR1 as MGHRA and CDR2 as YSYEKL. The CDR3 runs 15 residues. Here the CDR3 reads CASSVLAGLSYEQYF. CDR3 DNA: TGCGCCAGCAGCGTGCTAGCGGGACTGTCCTACGAGCAGTACTTC.

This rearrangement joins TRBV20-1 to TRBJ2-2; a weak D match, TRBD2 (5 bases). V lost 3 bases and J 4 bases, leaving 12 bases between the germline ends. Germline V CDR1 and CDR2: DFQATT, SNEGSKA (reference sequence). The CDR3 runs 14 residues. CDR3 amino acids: CSARKRRGTGELFF. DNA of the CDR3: TGCAGTGCTAGGAAGCGCCGGGGCACCGGGGAGCTGTTTTTT.

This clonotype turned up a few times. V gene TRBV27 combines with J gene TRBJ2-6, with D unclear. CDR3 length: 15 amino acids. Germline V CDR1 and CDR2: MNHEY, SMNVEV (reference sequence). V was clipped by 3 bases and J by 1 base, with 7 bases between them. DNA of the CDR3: TGTGCCAGCAGTTTGTCCTCATCTGGGGCCAACGTCCTGACTTTC. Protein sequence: CASSLSSSGANVLTF.

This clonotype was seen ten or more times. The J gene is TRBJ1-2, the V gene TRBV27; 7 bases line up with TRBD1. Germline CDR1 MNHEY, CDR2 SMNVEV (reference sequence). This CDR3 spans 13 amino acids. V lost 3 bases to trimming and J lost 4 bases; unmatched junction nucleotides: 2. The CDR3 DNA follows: TGTGCCAGCAGTTTGGACAGGACCTATGGCTACACCTTC. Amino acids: CASSLDRTYGYTF.

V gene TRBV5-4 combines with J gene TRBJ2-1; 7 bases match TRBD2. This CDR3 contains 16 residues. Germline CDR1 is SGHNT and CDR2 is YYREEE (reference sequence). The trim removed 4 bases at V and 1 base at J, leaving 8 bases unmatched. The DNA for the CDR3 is TGTGCCAGCAGCCGCCTCCTAGCGGATTCCTACAATGAGCAGTTCTTC. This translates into CASSRLLADSYNEQFF.

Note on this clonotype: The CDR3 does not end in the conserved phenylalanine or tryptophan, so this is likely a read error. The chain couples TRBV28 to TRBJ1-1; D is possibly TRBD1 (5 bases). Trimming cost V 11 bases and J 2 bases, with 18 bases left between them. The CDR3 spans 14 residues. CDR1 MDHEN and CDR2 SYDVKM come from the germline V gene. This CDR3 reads CASSGGAGNTEAFL. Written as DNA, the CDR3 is TGTGCCTCTTCGGGAGGGGCGGGCAACACTGAAGCTTTCCTT.

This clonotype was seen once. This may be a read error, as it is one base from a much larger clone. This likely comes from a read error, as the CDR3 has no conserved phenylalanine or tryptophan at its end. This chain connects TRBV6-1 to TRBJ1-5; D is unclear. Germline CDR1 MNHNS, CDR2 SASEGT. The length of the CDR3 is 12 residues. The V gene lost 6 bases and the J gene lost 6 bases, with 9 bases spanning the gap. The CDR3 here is CASRTGGQPQHL. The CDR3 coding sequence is TGTGCCAGCAGGACCGGAGGTCAGCCCCAGCATTTA.

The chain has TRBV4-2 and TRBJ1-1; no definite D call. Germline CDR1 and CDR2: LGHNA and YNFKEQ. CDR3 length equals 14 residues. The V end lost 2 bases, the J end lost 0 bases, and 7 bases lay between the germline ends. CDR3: CASSQPGLNTEAFF. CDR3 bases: TGTGCCAGCAGCCAACCGGGCCTGAACACTGAAGCTTTCTTT.

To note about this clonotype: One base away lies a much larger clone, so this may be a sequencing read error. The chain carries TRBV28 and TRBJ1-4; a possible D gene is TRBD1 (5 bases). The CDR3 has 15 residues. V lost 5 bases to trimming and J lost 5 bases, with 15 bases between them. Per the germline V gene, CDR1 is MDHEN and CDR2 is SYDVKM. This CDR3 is CASSLTGPPNEKLFF. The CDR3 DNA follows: TGTGCCAGCAGTCTTACGGGACCACCAAATGAAAAACTGTTTTTT.

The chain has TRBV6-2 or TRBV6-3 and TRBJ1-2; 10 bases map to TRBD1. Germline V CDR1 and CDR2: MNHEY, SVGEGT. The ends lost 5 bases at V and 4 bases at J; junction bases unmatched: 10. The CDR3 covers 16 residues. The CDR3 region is CASSTNRDRGLYGYTF. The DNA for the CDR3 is TGTGCCAGCAGTACTAACCGGGACAGGGGTCTCTATGGCTACACCTTC.

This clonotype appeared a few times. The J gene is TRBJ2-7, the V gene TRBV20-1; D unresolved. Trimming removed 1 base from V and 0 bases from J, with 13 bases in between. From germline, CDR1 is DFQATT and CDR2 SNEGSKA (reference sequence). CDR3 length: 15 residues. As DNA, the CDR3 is TGCAGTGCTAGAGCGCCGGCGGCGTTCTCCTACGAGCAGTACTTC. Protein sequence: CSARAPAAFSYEQYF.